Sequencing of this T cell receptor beta chain was carried out in a study of blood T cell repertoires in COVID-19. Study context: Sites in the United States, Italy and Spain provided acute and convalescent COVID-19 samples. PBMCs, B-cell-depleted T cells, or T cells provided the cDNA or gDNA that made up the material.

Between the trimmed V and J ends, which lost 4 bases and 4 bases, there was a span of 17 bases. The CDR3 has 15 amino acids. CDR1 SGHRS and CDR2 YFSETQ come from the germline V gene. Original data processing: Scientists estimated how many nucleated cells there were by amplifying reference gene primers. Here immunoSEQ multiplex PCR was the method, and the copy in TCRdb shows in-frame clones only, minus some. V and J calls and clone size are given by that table; D and trimming were obtained from the DNA. Of 65,000 to 90,000 clones in the sample, 80% to 90% were seen once. This TCR was sampled from a man aged 50-60 years with acute or convalescent COVID-19. Material for sequencing was peripheral blood. The chain links TRBV5-1 to TRBJ1-2; TRBD1 might be the D (6 bases). CDR3 protein: CASSLLQGRGYGYTF. CDR3 coding DNA: TGCGCCAGCAGCCTACTACAGGGAAGAGGCTATGGCTACACCTTC.